This T cell receptor (beta chain) came from a study of CD8+ T cells in alopecia areata. J was trimmed by 5 bases and V by 5 bases; bases with no gene match: 21. This CDR3 spans 20 amino acids. In germline, CDR1 is SGHVT, CDR2 SQSDAQ. Once RNA had been extracted, it was reverse transcribed into cDNA to act as the sequencing template. The assay was immunoSEQ multiplex PCR, and TCRdb's table has in-frame clones only and misses some. Of 150,000 or so clones listed, about 89% are singletons. The chain couples TRBV7-4 to TRBJ1-6, with 7 bases aligning to TRBD1. The sequence derives from a human donor with alopecia areata. Sequencing was performed on CD8+ T cells sorted from blood, taken at week 0. CDR3 DNA sequence: TGTGCCAGCAGCGAAGGAACCCCCGGAGACAGGGAGAGAAATAATTCACCCCTCCACTTT. This codes for CASSEGTPGDRERNNSPLHF.